These 12 T cell receptor beta chains originate from one sample sequenced in a study of cytomegalovirus exposure and HLA in healthy donors. The table came from immunoSEQ multiplex PCR; TCRdb's copy has only in-frame clones and leaves some out. The table lists approximately 44,000 clones, just over 85% of them singletons. Sequenced input: PBMCs. These receptors all come from a woman between 25 and 40 years old in good health and CMV-seronegative.

The chain recombines TRBV18 with TRBJ1-1; D is perhaps TRBD1 (6 bases). V dropped 2 bases and J dropped 1 base, with 11 bases sitting between them. This CDR3 has 15 amino acids. Germline loops: CDR1 KGHSH, CDR2 LQKENI. For the CDR3, the DNA is TGTGCCAGCTCACCATTCGGGGGGGCGAACACTGAAGCTTTCTTT. This translates into CASSPFGGANTEAFF.

The chain carries TRBV6-1 and TRBJ2-7; a weak D match, TRBD1 (6 bases). Germline V gives CDR1 MNHNS, CDR2 SASEGT. The CDR3 has 15 residues. Trimming removed 7 bases from V and 2 bases from J, with 18 bases in between. This CDR3 reads CASTQDGTNAYEQYF. CDR3 DNA: TGTGCCAGCACCCAGGACGGGACAAATGCCTACGAGCAGTACTTC.

The J gene is TRBJ1-1, the V gene TRBV11-3; 7 bases map to TRBD1. The CDR3 length is 14 residues. J lost 4 bases, V lost 4 bases, and 6 bases had no gene match. Germline V CDR1 and CDR2: SGHNT, YENEEA. The CDR3 reads CASSSTGVSTEAFF. The CDR3 coding sequence is TGTGCCAGCAGCTCCACAGGGGTGAGCACTGAAGCTTTCTTT.

The V and J genes are TRBV19 and TRBJ1-1; 8 nucleotides match TRBD1. This CDR3 contains 14 residues. The ends lost 5 bases at V and 4 bases at J; junction bases unmatched: 6. CDR1 and CDR2 from the germline V gene are LNHDA and SQIVND (reference sequence). The chain's CDR3 is CASSFGQGVTEAFF. The CDR3 DNA follows: TGTGCCAGTAGTTTCGGACAGGGCGTCACTGAAGCTTTCTTT.

The rearrangement uses TRBV18 and TRBJ1-1; D possibly corresponds to TRBD1 (5 bases). With 5 bases removed from V and 6 bases from J, the gap between germline ends came to 10 bases. Germline V lookup: CDR1 KGHSH, CDR2 LQKENI. This CDR3 is 12 amino acids long. Here the CDR3 reads CASSSQGAEAFF. DNA for the CDR3: TGTGCCAGCTCATCCCAAGGGGCTGAAGCTTTCTTT.

The chain carries TRBV5-1 and TRBJ1-1; D perhaps matches TRBD1 (5 bases). Germline values: CDR1 SGHRS, CDR2 YFSETQ. The CDR3 runs 14 residues. V lost 0 bases, J lost 4 bases, and 10 bases lay in between. Written as DNA, the CDR3 is TGCGCCAGCAGCTTGGACGGGCAGGGCACTGAAGCTTTCTTT. It yields the protein CASSLDGQGTEAFF.

The chain carries TRBV6-1 and TRBJ1-2; TRBD1 matches 8 bases. The trim removed 6 bases at V and 6 bases at J, leaving 6 bases unmatched. The germline CDR1 and CDR2 sequences are MNHNS and SASEGT. The length of the CDR3 is 13 residues. As DNA, the CDR3 is TGTGCCAGCAGGGACAGGGTGTTGGATGGCTACACCTTC. Residues: CASRDRVLDGYTF.

The J gene is TRBJ1-2, the V gene TRBV28; the D gene is possibly TRBD1 (6 bases). Trimming removed 3 bases at V and 0 bases at J, with 11 bases between. Germline V gene lookup returns CDR1 MDHEN and CDR2 SYDVKM. This CDR3 is 15 amino acids long. Here the CDR3 reads CASSFPDSTNYGYTF. For the CDR3, the DNA is TGTGCCAGCAGTTTTCCGGACAGTACTAACTATGGCTACACCTTC.

The rearrangement links TRBV6-4 to TRBJ2-5, with D perhaps matching TRBD1 (5 bases). The CDR3 is 12 residues long. Germline CDR1 reads MRHNA; CDR2 reads SNTAGT. The germline V and J ends were trimmed by 8 bases and 0 bases, with 7 bases remaining between them. The CDR3 DNA follows: TGTGCCAGCCTCAGGGACCAAGAGACCCAGTACTTC. This encodes CASLRDQETQYF.

The V call is TRBV7-3, the J call TRBJ2-7, with D possibly being TRBD1 (5 bases). V lost 2 bases to trimming and J lost 2 bases, with 7 bases between them. This CDR3 has 13 amino acids. In germline, CDR1 is SGHTA, CDR2 FQGTGA. The chain's CDR3 is CASSLGATYEQYF. The CDR3 nucleotides are TGTGCCAGCAGCTTAGGGGCAACCTACGAGCAGTACTTC.

The chain carries TRBV28 and TRBJ1-5; D gene uncertain. Trimming shortened V by 6 bases and J by 4 bases, and 4 bases separated the two germline ends. This CDR3 is built from 11 residues. Germline V gives CDR1 MDHEN, CDR2 SYDVKM. As DNA, the CDR3 is TGTGCCAGCAGCCGGAATCAGCCCCAGCATTTT. The encoded protein is CASSRNQPQHF.

The chain employs TRBV7-9 and TRBJ2-3; 15 bases fit TRBD2. The V gene's germline CDR1 is SEHNR and CDR2 FQNEAQ (reference sequence). Losses at the gene ends were 0 bases for V and 4 bases for J; bases not matched to a gene: 5. This CDR3 has 18 residues. For the CDR3, the DNA is TGTGCCAGCAGCTTAGCACCGGGACTAGCGGGAGGTGCAGATACGCAGTATTTT. Residues: CASSLAPGLAGGADTQYF.